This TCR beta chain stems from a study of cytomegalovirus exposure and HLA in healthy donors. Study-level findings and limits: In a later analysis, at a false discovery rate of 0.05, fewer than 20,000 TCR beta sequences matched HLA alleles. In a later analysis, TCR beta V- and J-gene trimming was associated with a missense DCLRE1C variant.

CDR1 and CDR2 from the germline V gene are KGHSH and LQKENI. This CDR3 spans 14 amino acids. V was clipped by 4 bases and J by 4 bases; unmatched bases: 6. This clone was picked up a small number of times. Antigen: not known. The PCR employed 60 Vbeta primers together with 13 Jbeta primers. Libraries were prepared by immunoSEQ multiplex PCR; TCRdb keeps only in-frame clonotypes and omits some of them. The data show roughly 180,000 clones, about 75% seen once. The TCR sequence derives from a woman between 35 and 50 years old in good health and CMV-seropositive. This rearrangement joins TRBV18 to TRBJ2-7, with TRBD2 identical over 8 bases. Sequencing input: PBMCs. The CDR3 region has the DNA TGTGCCAGCTCACAAGCGGGAGAGAAATACGAGCAGTACTTC. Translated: CASSQAGEKYEQYF.